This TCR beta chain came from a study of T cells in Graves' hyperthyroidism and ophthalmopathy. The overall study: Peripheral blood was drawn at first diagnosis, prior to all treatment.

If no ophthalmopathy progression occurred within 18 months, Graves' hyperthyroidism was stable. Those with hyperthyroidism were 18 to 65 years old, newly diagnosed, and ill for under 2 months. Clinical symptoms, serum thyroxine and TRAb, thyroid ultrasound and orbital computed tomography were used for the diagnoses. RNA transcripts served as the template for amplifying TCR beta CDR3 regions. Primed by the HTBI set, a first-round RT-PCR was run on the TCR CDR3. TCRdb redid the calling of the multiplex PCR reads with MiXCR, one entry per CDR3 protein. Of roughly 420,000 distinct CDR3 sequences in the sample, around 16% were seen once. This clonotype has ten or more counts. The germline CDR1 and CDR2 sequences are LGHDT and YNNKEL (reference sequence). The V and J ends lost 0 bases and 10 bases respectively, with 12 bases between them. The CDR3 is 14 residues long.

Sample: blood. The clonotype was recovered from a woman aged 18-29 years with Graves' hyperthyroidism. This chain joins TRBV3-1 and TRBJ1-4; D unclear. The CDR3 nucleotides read TGTGCCAGCAGCCAAGATATGGGCTATGCAAAACTGTTTTTT. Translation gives CASSQDMGYAKLFF.